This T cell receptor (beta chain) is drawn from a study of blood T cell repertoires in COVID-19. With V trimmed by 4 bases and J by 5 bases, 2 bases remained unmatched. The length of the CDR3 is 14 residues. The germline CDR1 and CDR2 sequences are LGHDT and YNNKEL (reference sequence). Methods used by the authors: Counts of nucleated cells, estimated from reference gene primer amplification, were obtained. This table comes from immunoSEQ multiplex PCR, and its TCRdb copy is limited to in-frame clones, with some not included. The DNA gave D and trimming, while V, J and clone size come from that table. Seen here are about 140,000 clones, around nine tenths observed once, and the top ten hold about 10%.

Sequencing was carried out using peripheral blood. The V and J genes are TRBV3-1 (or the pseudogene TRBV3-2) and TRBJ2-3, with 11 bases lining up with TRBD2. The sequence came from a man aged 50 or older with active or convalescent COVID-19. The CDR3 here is CASSPLAGGDTQYF. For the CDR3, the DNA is TGTGCCAGCAGCCCCCTAGCGGGAGGAGATACGCAGTATTTT.